These T cell receptor beta chains were read from a single sample in a study of blood T cell repertoires in COVID-19. Here immunoSEQ multiplex PCR was the method, and the copy in TCRdb shows in-frame clones only, minus some. The sample has some 350,000 clones, around 90% seen once. The sequencing input was peripheral blood. The origin of the receptors is a woman aged 18-29 years who had recovered from COVID-19. Both conserved end residues are part of each CDR3. The order of the fields is CDR3 length, V gene, J gene, CDR3 protein.

14	TRBV4-3	TRBJ1-2	CASSRGYRNYGYTF
19	TRBV7-8	TRBJ2-2	CASRQSRAKRGSNTGELFF
16	TRBV24-1	TRBJ1-2	CATSDPRTGGSGGYTF
15	TRBV6-1	TRBJ1-4	CASSEGGGYSEKLFF
14	TRBV30	TRBJ1-3	CAWSLRGSGNTIYF
16	TRBV6-1	TRBJ1-1	CASSVHQGDAGTEAFF
15	TRBV6-5	TRBJ1-5	CASSYGQGYNQPQHF
17	TRBV15	TRBJ2-3	CATSRVMLAGVPDTQYF
13	TRBV29-1	TRBJ1-5	CSAGTGDNQPQHF
15	TRBV18	TRBJ2-2	CASSLRGSNTGELFF
13	TRBV5-4	TRBJ2-2	CASSREVSRELFF
17	TRBV7-2	TRBJ2-2	CASSLEPLAGGTGELFF
12	TRBV25-1	TRBJ2-3	CASSDWPDTQYF
14	TRBV19	TRBJ2-3	CASTPSPSTDTQYF
15	TRBV11-2	TRBJ1-5	CASSLSGTGVEPQHF
16	TRBV3-1/TRBV3-2	TRBJ2-2	CASSQGMETSPGELFF
15	TRBV7-8	TRBJ2-1	CASSFRDTPYNEQFF
15	TRBV5-4	TRBJ1-2	CASSWPQGASYGYTF
18	TRBV11-3	TRBJ1-2	CASSLAMGQGAPNYGYTF
14	TRBV9	TRBJ2-3	CASSELGSGDTQYF
16	TRBV11-3	TRBJ2-1	CASSPRTSGYYNEQFF
18	TRBV7-9	TRBJ1-6	CASSSVQGRSSYNSPLHF
12	TRBV5-5	TRBJ1-1	CASSSPVTEAFF
17	TRBV10-2	TRBJ1-5	CASSEMGPGTGGWSGHF
15	TRBV5-1	TRBJ2-1	CASSLSLAGGSEQFF
14	TRBV6-5	TRBJ1-2	CASSYSRPGYGYTF
14	TRBV5-1	TRBJ2-5	CASSLAPPRETQYF
19	TRBV7-9	TRBJ2-1	CASKDSGLVAGANPNEQFF
15	TRBV6-5	TRBJ1-2	CASSRTKFADYGYTF
14	TRBV7-2	TRBJ2-1	CASSSPGHHNEQFF
14	TRBV28	TRBJ1-1	CASILRTGVHEAFF
14	TRBV29-1	TRBJ2-1	CSGAGTSGNNEQFF
15	TRBV29-1	TRBJ2-1	CSVAGLSGSTNEQFF
14	TRBV15	TRBJ1-1	CASQRSGSVSEAFF
15	TRBV5-5	TRBJ2-2	CASSLNSLAYGELFF
16	TRBV18	TRBJ1-5	CASSPRDRGSNQPQHF
16	TRBV9	TRBJ2-3	CASSVLAGGPGDTQYF
13	TRBV7-2	TRBJ1-1	CASSLVRAAEAFF
13	TRBV7-9	TRBJ1-3	CASSSRTRNTIYF
14	TRBV28	TRBJ2-3	CASSNDRLGDTQYF
14	TRBV6-5	TRBJ1-6	CASKRDRGNSPLHF
14	TRBV5-8	TRBJ1-1	CASSPEGGWTEAFF
17	TRBV6-2/TRBV6-3	TRBJ2-1	CASSPQPGLAGINEQFF
16	TRBV29-1	TRBJ2-3	CSVVGLAAPSTDTQYF
13	TRBV12-3/TRBV12-4	TRBJ1-1	CASTQGQPTEAFF
16	TRBV7-2	TRBJ1-6	CASSQGTRTYNSPLHF
15	TRBV19	TRBJ2-3	CASSNRDRGPDTQYF
17	TRBV27	TRBJ2-2	CASSLSFWTSNTGELFF
16	TRBV9	TRBJ2-2	CASSPRQGVNTGELFF
13	TRBV7-2	TRBJ1-1	CASSLRMNTEAFF
13	TRBV30	TRBJ2-2	CAWSNRNTGELFF
16	TRBV6-4	TRBJ2-1	CASSASPSGSPHEQFF
16	TRBV7-9	TRBJ2-3	CASSLRGLAVTDTQYF
14	TRBV5-8	TRBJ2-4	CASSTPGLENIQYF
14	TRBV6-2/TRBV6-3	TRBJ2-2	CASSLAGNTGELFF